A selection of T cell receptor beta chains follows, all from one sample in a study of T cell repertoires in aging, cancer and after chemotherapy. TCRdb called the multiplex PCR reads again in MiXCR, with one record for every CDR3 protein. Seen here are several thousand distinct CDR3 sequences, 20% to 25% observed once, and the top ten hold 8% to 10%. Material: blood. Every receptor here comes from a human donor in good health. Each CDR3 is given with its conserved first and last residue. Fields, in order: J gene, clone size, D gene, V gene, CDR3 DNA, CDR3 protein. D genes are given only for firm matches. Not every row has a clone size; where given, it reads once, few, many or a size class.

J gene: TRBJ1-1
clone size: medium-sized
D gene: NA
V gene: TRBV7-6
CDR3 DNA: TGTGCCAGCAGCTTAGGACAGAGCACTGAAGCTTTCTTT
CDR3 protein: CASSLGQSTEAFF

J gene: TRBJ2-4
clone size: few
D gene: TRBD1
V gene: TRBV5-6
CDR3 DNA: TGTGCCAGCAACCTAGACAGGGGAGGCAACATTCAGTACTTC
CDR3 protein: CASNLDRGGNIQYF

J gene: TRBJ1-6
clone size: many
D gene: TRBD1
V gene: TRBV5-1
CDR3 DNA: TGCGCCAGCACCCCCAATGACAGGGAGAATTCACCCCTCCACTTT
CDR3 protein: CASTPNDRENSPLHF

J gene: TRBJ2-1
clone size: NA
D gene: TRBD2
V gene: TRBV6-5
CDR3 DNA: TGTGCCAGCAGTAAAGAGGGGACTAGCGGGAGTGGCAATGAGCAGTTCTTC
CDR3 protein: CASSKEGTSGSGNEQFF

J gene: TRBJ1-4
clone size: medium-sized
D gene: NA
V gene: TRBV18
CDR3 DNA: TGTGCCAGCTCACCAGGAGAGACAGCAACTAATGAAAAACTGTTTTTT
CDR3 protein: CASSPGETATNEKLFF

J gene: TRBJ1-4
clone size: many
D gene: NA
V gene: TRBV14
CDR3 DNA: TGTGCCAGCAGCCAAGAATCGGGGCGGGAAAAACTGTTTTTT
CDR3 protein: CASSQESGREKLFF

J gene: TRBJ2-2
clone size: medium-sized
D gene: TRBD2
V gene: TRBV20-1
CDR3 DNA: TGCAGTGCTAGTTCCCAGGGGCTAGCGGGACTGAACACCGGGGAGCTGTTTTTT
CDR3 protein: CSASSQGLAGLNTGELFF

J gene: TRBJ2-3
clone size: medium-sized
D gene: NA
V gene: TRBV7-9
CDR3 DNA: TGTGCCAGCAGCCTTGATCTTTGGGAAGATACGCAGTATTTT
CDR3 protein: CASSLDLWEDTQYF

J gene: TRBJ2-3
clone size: NA
D gene: TRBD2
V gene: TRBV9
CDR3 DNA: TGTGCCAGCAGCGTAGGTACAGCGGGGGGGGGCACAGATACGCAGTATTTT
CDR3 protein: CASSVGTAGGGTDTQYF

J gene: TRBJ2-5
clone size: NA
D gene: TRBD1
V gene: TRBV10-3
CDR3 DNA: TGTGCCATCAGTGAGTCGGGACAGGGGGGACAAGAGACCCAGTACTTC
CDR3 protein: CAISESGQGGQETQYF

J gene: TRBJ2-7
clone size: medium-sized
D gene: NA
V gene: TRBV5-5
CDR3 DNA: TGTGCCAGCAGACCTCGTACAGGGTACCACGAGCAGTACTTC
CDR3 protein: CASRPRTGYHEQYF

J gene: TRBJ1-2
clone size: once
D gene: TRBD1
V gene: TRBV20-1
CDR3 DNA: TGCAGTGCTTACCCGGGACAGGGGAGCCATGGCTACACCTTC
CDR3 protein: CSAYPGQGSHGYTF

J gene: TRBJ2-3
clone size: few
D gene: NA
V gene: TRBV28
CDR3 DNA: TGTGCCAGCAGTTTACGAACGATATGGAGCACAGATACGCAGTATTTT
CDR3 protein: CASSLRTIWSTDTQYF

J gene: TRBJ1-1
clone size: medium-sized
D gene: NA
V gene: TRBV27
CDR3 DNA: TGTGCCAGCAGTTTCGGGCTTTCGTCGGGACCCATGAACACTGAAGCTTTCTTT
CDR3 protein: CASSFGLSSGPMNTEAFF

J gene: TRBJ1-1
clone size: medium-sized
D gene: NA
V gene: TRBV19
CDR3 DNA: TGTGCCAGTAGGGACGGACAGTGGGGGAACACTGAAGCTTTCTTT
CDR3 protein: CASRDGQWGNTEAFF

J gene: TRBJ1-1
clone size: medium-sized
D gene: NA
V gene: TRBV20-1
CDR3 DNA: TGCAGTGCCCCCGGACAGAGGAACACTGAAGCTTTCTTT
CDR3 protein: CSAPGQRNTEAFF

J gene: TRBJ2-5
clone size: NA
D gene: TRBD2
V gene: TRBV7-9
CDR3 DNA: TGTGCCAGCAGCCCCCGAGGGTTGAGCGGAGGGACTAAAGAGACCCAGTACTTC
CDR3 protein: CASSPRGLSGGTKETQYF

J gene: TRBJ1-6
clone size: few
D gene: TRBD1
V gene: TRBV2
CDR3 DNA: TGTGCCAGCAGTTCTTCCCGGGACAGGGGGCAGTCACCCCTCCACTTT
CDR3 protein: CASSSSRDRGQSPLHF

J gene: TRBJ2-1
clone size: medium-sized
D gene: NA
V gene: TRBV29-1
CDR3 DNA: TGCAGCGTTGTCCCCGGGGACTCCCGCTCCTACAATGAGCAGTTCTTC
CDR3 protein: CSVVPGDSRSYNEQFF

J gene: TRBJ1-2
clone size: medium-sized
D gene: NA
V gene: TRBV29-1
CDR3 DNA: TGCAGCGTTACTAACAGGGCTCTTTCCTATGGCTACACCTTC
CDR3 protein: CSVTNRALSYGYTF

J gene: TRBJ2-5
clone size: NA
D gene: NA
V gene: TRBV6-6
CDR3 DNA: TGTGCCAGCAGTTATAGAACTAAAGAGACCCAGTACTTC
CDR3 protein: CASSYRTKETQYF

J gene: TRBJ1-5
clone size: medium-sized
D gene: NA
V gene: TRBV6-6
CDR3 DNA: TGTGCCAGCAGCCATGTCGACAGGAGGGAAAATCAGCCCCAGCATTTT
CDR3 protein: CASSHVDRRENQPQHF

J gene: TRBJ1-2
clone size: medium-sized
D gene: TRBD1
V gene: TRBV6-5
CDR3 DNA: TGTGCCAGCAGTTACGCAAACCCGACAGGGAACTATGGCTACACCTTC
CDR3 protein: CASSYANPTGNYGYTF

J gene: TRBJ1-2
clone size: medium-sized
D gene: NA
V gene: TRBV20-1
CDR3 DNA: TGCAGTGCTAGAGACTCAGGGGTAGCCTATGGCTACACCTTC
CDR3 protein: CSARDSGVAYGYTF

J gene: TRBJ1-1
clone size: few
D gene: NA
V gene: TRBV2
CDR3 DNA: TGTGCCAGCAGTAGAAGCAGCCTGAACACTGAAGCTTTCTTT
CDR3 protein: CASSRSSLNTEAFF

J gene: TRBJ2-7
clone size: medium-sized
D gene: TRBD2
V gene: TRBV10-3
CDR3 DNA: TGTGCCACCTGGACTAGCTCCACCTACGAGCAGTACTTC
CDR3 protein: CATWTSSTYEQYF

J gene: TRBJ2-5
clone size: few
D gene: TRBD1
V gene: TRBV25-1
CDR3 DNA: TGTGCCAGCAGTGAGGGGCAGGGGGAACCAGAGACCCAGTACTTC
CDR3 protein: CASSEGQGEPETQYF

J gene: TRBJ2-1
clone size: NA
D gene: NA
V gene: TRBV19
CDR3 DNA: TGTGCCAGTAGTATGGGCGGGCTGCACCCCTACAATGAGCAGTTCTTC
CDR3 protein: CASSMGGLHPYNEQFF

J gene: TRBJ1-1
clone size: medium-sized
D gene: NA
V gene: TRBV6-1
CDR3 DNA: TGTGCCAGCAGTCGAAGGACAGAGACTGAAGCTTTCTTT
CDR3 protein: CASSRRTETEAFF

J gene: TRBJ2-7
clone size: medium-sized
D gene: NA
V gene: TRBV5-5
CDR3 DNA: TGTGCCAGCAGCCCGGCGGGATCCTACGAGCAGTACTTC
CDR3 protein: CASSPAGSYEQYF

J gene: TRBJ2-7
clone size: medium-sized
D gene: TRBD1
V gene: TRBV7-9
CDR3 DNA: TGTGCCAGCAGCGCCCGACAGGGGGCGAATACCTACGAGCAGTACTTC
CDR3 protein: CASSARQGANTYEQYF

J gene: TRBJ2-5
clone size: once
D gene: TRBD2
V gene: TRBV5-4
CDR3 DNA: TGTGCCAGCAGTCCGGGGGGGGCTAACACCCAAGAGACCCAGTACTTC
CDR3 protein: CASSPGGANTQETQYF

J gene: TRBJ1-2
clone size: few
D gene: TRBD1
V gene: TRBV4-1
CDR3 DNA: TGCGCCAGCAGCCAACGGACAGGGGACTATGGCTACACCTTC
CDR3 protein: CASSQRTGDYGYTF

J gene: TRBJ1-1
clone size: medium-sized
D gene: TRBD1
V gene: TRBV6-1
CDR3 DNA: TGTGCCAGCAGCTGGGACAGGCGGAATCTCTTCTTT
CDR3 protein: CASSWDRRNLFF